A selection of T cell receptor beta chains follows, all from one sample in a study of blood T cell repertoires in COVID-19. Measured with immunoSEQ multiplex PCR; TCRdb has only the in-frame clones, and not every one. The sample lists some 150,000 clones, just under 85% occurring once. The sequenced sample was peripheral blood. These receptors were collected from an elderly woman with acute or convalescent COVID-19. Both conserved end residues are part of each CDR3. D genes are given only for firm matches.

NA,TRBV5-1,CASTSEGASTDTQYF
NA,TRBV7-9,CASSLQGAKEKLFF
TRBD1,TRBV10-3,CAIAGTGESYEQYF
TRBD1,TRBV7-8,CASSLEGRQGRNYGYTF
NA,TRBV6-5,CASSFSPELNTEAFF
TRBD1,TRBV2,CASSAPTGEGEKLFF
NA,TRBV5-1,CASSLVSPGHGNTGELFF
NA,TRBV7-9,CASSPRQDTEAFF
TRBD1,TRBV5-1,CASSDWGQGGQPQHF
NA,TRBV2,CASNGGVLNTGELFF
TRBD1,TRBV19,CASSLDRGVNGYTF
NA,TRBV19,CAAEGDNTEAFF
NA,TRBV7-8,CASSLVSTTEAFF
NA,TRBV11-2,CASSLRQGFTGELFF
NA,TRBV6-2/TRBV6-3,CASSYGREAFF
TRBD1,TRBV2,CASNQPGQGVGSPLHF
TRBD1,TRBV4-1,CASSQQQQTGVGGYTF
NA,TRBV3-1/TRBV3-2,CASSQETENTEAFF
TRBD2,TRBV30,CAWSVVRLAGANEQFF
TRBD1,TRBV5-1,CASSKGQGRTEAFF
NA,TRBV5-6,CASSMRTDQYF
TRBD1,TRBV6-5,CASSRTGFAEQYF
TRBD1,TRBV4-2,CASSQVGTGGQTSSYEQYF
NA,TRBV3-1/TRBV3-2,CASNLGRSSYEQYF
NA,TRBV11-2,CASSRMGLLYQETQYF
NA,TRBV18,CASSLQFSNQPQHF
NA,TRBV15,CATSRAESPRERNTEAFF
TRBD1,TRBV9,CASSVEGQGGEKLFF
NA,TRBV19,CASSGPRNTEAFF